This is a list of T cell receptor beta chains from one sample in a study of human T cells and chemical hapten exposure. Each CDR3 protein is one row after TCRdb ran MiXCR on the RACE reads. This table has over 65,000 distinct CDR3 sequences, around 10% appearing once. Source: whole blood, taken in connection with sensitization to the hapten diphenylcyclopropenone (DPC). All receptors derive from a man younger than 35 with alopecia areata. Some clones in this sample may be carry-over from other donors' samples. CDR3s include the opening cysteine and the closing phenylalanine or tryptophan. D genes are given only for firm matches. Clone size appears in some rows only: once, few, many, or a class for an expanded clone.

V,J,D,size,CDR3,DNA
TRBV12-3/TRBV12-4,TRBJ2-5,.,many,CASSLNTKETQYF,TGTGCCAGCAGTTTAAATACTAAAGAGACCCAGTACTTC
TRBV7-2,TRBJ1-2,TRBD1,.,CASSLDTGASGYTF,TGTGCCAGCAGCTTAGACACAGGGGCAAGTGGCTACACCTTC
TRBV6-5,TRBJ2-7,TRBD1,.,CASSKNRGPYEQYF,TGTGCCAGCAGTAAGAACAGGGGGCCCTACGAGCAGTACTTC
TRBV20-1,TRBJ2-1,.,few,CSATTPNYNEQFF,TGCAGTGCTACCACTCCTAACTACAATGAGCAGTTCTTC
TRBV4-3,TRBJ2-3,.,.,CASSQDRLRGGTDTQYF,TGCGCCAGCAGCCAAGATCGATTAAGGGGCGGTACAGATACGCAGTATTTT
TRBV3-1,TRBJ1-5,.,.,CASSQDRKQPQHF,TGTGCCAGCAGCCAAGACAGAAAACAGCCCCAGCATTTT
TRBV6-5,TRBJ1-1,TRBD1,.,CASSLQTGVAFF,TGTGCCAGCAGTCTACAGACAGGGGTCGCTTTCTTT
TRBV29-1,TRBJ1-2,.,many,CSVRDPNYGYTF,TGCAGCGTTCGCGATCCTAACTATGGCTACACCTTC
TRBV27,TRBJ2-7,.,.,CASSGAYEQYF,TGTGCCAGCAGTGGGGCCTACGAGCAGTACTTC
TRBV12-3/TRBV12-4,TRBJ2-7,.,many,CASSLQDRFFLSLIYEQYF,TGTGCCAGCAGTTTACAGGACAGATTTTTTCTCAGTTTGATATACGAGCAGTACTTC
TRBV6-2/TRBV6-3,TRBJ1-5,.,many,CASSYSNWGLSNQPQHF,TGTGCCAGCAGTTACTCGAACTGGGGGCTTAGCAATCAGCCCCAGCATTTT
TRBV20-1,TRBJ1-1,.,.,CSATGQNTEAFF,TGCAGTGCGACGGGACAGAACACTGAAGCTTTCTTT
TRBV28,TRBJ1-1,.,.,CASQVNTEAFF,TGTGCCAGTCAAGTGAACACTGAAGCTTTCTTT
TRBV28,TRBJ1-4,.,.,CASSGPRLVEKLFF,TGTGCCAGCAGCGGGCCCCGTTTAGTAGAAAAACTGTTTTTT
TRBV11-2,TRBJ2-1,.,many,CASLGMVNRGTYNEQFF,TGTGCCAGCTTGGGCATGGTGAACCGGGGGACCTACAATGAGCAGTTCTTC
TRBV12-3/TRBV12-4,TRBJ1-2,.,few,CASSFEDVYGYTF,TGTGCCAGCAGTTTTGAGGATGTCTATGGCTACACCTTC
TRBV29-1,TRBJ2-6,.,many,CSALIRRHGLSGANVLTF,TGCAGCGCCCTCATTAGGAGACACGGACTCTCTGGGGCCAACGTCCTGACTTTC
TRBV7-3,TRBJ2-1,TRBD1,few,CASSSWSGGRNEQFF,TGTGCCAGCAGCTCGTGGTCAGGGGGCAGGAATGAGCAGTTCTTC
TRBV12-3/TRBV12-4,TRBJ2-3,TRBD2,many,CASSLVQGGRDTQYF,TGTGCCAGCAGTTTAGTACAGGGCGGGAGGGATACGCAGTATTTT
TRBV20-1,TRBJ1-1,.,once,CSARGSWNTEAFF,TGCAGTGCTAGGGGGTCCTGGAACACTGAAGCTTTCTTT
TRBV29-1,TRBJ1-1,.,.,CSGGTFEAFF,TGCAGCGGGGGGACTTTTGAAGCTTTCTTT
TRBV4-2,TRBJ1-2,.,many,CASSQDFSGFYGYTF,TGTGCCAGCAGCCAAGATTTTTCGGGATTCTATGGCTACACCTTC
TRBV2,TRBJ2-4,TRBD1,.,CASVGQGVADIQYF,TGTGCCAGCGTAGGACAGGGCGTAGCAGACATTCAGTACTTC
TRBV4-1,TRBJ2-5,TRBD2,few,CASSQVGGSGGLETQYF,TGCGCCAGCAGCCAAGTTGGCGGCAGCGGGGGCTTGGAGACCCAGTACTTC
TRBV7-9,TRBJ2-2,.,.,CASSLDGDSGELFF,TGTGCCAGCAGCTTGGATGGGGATTCCGGGGAGCTGTTTTTT
TRBV6-2/TRBV6-3,TRBJ2-7,TRBD1,few,CASRPDRRIDYEQYF,TGTGCCAGCAGGCCGGACAGGCGAATAGACTACGAGCAGTACTTC
TRBV12-3/TRBV12-4,TRBJ1-6,.,many,CASSLGTPGSPLHF,TGTGCCAGCAGTTTGGGGACTCCGGGTTCACCCCTCCACTTT
TRBV28,TRBJ2-1,.,.,CASSFIGGDYNEQFF,TGTGCCAGCAGTTTCATCGGGGGCGATTACAATGAGCAGTTCTTC
TRBV7-3,TRBJ2-1,.,few,CASSSRRGSSQFF,TGTGCCAGCAGCTCCCGGCGGGGCAGCTCGCAGTTCTTC
TRBV27,TRBJ2-7,.,.,CASSNHRDGYEQYF,TGTGCCAGCAGTAACCACCGGGACGGTTACGAGCAGTACTTC
TRBV4-3,TRBJ2-3,TRBD2,few,CASSQELAGGRTTDTQYF,TGCGCCAGCAGCCAAGAGCTAGCGGGGGGCCGAACGACAGATACGCAGTATTTT
TRBV12-3/TRBV12-4,TRBJ2-5,TRBD1,.,CASSSSVGQGETQYF,TGTGCCAGCAGCTCTTCAGTGGGACAGGGAGAGACCCAGTACTTC
TRBV15,TRBJ1-1,.,few,CATSLDSEAFF,TGTGCCACCAGCCTGGACAGTGAAGCTTTCTTT
TRBV28,TRBJ1-1,.,.,CASIERGKTTEAFF,TGTGCCAGCATAGAGAGGGGAAAAACGACTGAAGCTTTCTTT
TRBV7-9,TRBJ2-3,.,many,CASSLQGDTQYF,TGTGCCAGCAGCTTACAGGGAGATACGCAGTATTTT